The present TCR beta chain was sequenced within a study of identical twins. The study, taken as a whole, reports: Models underpredicted monozygotic twin sharing of out-of-frame TCR alpha. Not following the same donors, the study drew its conclusions from cross-sectional statistical analysis. Fewer insertions characterized abundant cord blood beta clonotypes, whereas memory repertoires showed none.

This clonotype was detected many times. Antigen: not known. CDR3 size: 13 residues. V was cut by 4 bases and J by 5 bases, with 12 bases left in between. In germline, CDR1 is SGHRS, CDR2 YFSETQ. TCRdb re-derived calls from the 5' RACE reads in MiXCR, one entry per CDR3 protein. Counted here are about 100,000 distinct CDR3 sequences, just under 6% occurring once; the ten biggest clones make up about 12%. The chain carries TRBV5-1 and TRBJ1-1; TRBD1 might be the D (6 bases). This TCR came from a woman in her forties or fifties in good health. Sequencing used memory T cells sorted from blood. In DNA form, the CDR3 reads TGCGCCAGCAGCAGGGAGGGGGTTACTGAAGCTTTCTTT. Residues: CASSREGVTEAFF.